Each of the 31 T cell receptor beta chains below was sequenced from the same sample in a study of T-cell memory formation after mild COVID-19. A single record per CDR3 protein comes from TCRdb applying MiXCR to the 5' RACE reads. The sample lists about 190,000 distinct CDR3 sequences, approximately 16% occurring once. The sequencing sample was made of PBMCs or a T cell subset sorted from them (not recorded which). Receptors originate from an adult woman who had mild COVID-19 (a few samples of this study predate the infection). Cell type and time point are not known.

This clonotype came up many times. V usage is TRBV12-3 or TRBV12-4 and J usage is TRBJ2-4; D is unclear. Trimming stripped 4 bases from V and 8 bases from J, with 15 bases between. The CDR3 runs 14 residues. CDR3 sequence (DNA): TGTGCCAGCAGTTATAAGACTCCCGGGTACATTCAGTACTTC. Residues: CASSYKTPGYIQYF.

This clonotype showed up just a few times. V usage is TRBV12-3 or TRBV12-4 and J usage is TRBJ2-3; 7 bases fit TRBD2. The CDR3 runs to 15 residues. V lost 5 bases, J lost 2 bases, and 7 bases stayed unmatched. Here the CDR3 reads CASSIDGGTTDTQYF. For the CDR3, the DNA is TGTGCCAGCAGTATCGACGGGGGGACCACAGATACGCAGTATTTT.

The chain is built from TRBV5-1 and TRBJ1-2; a weak D match, TRBD1 (6 bases). The CDR3 totals 13 residues. V was cut by 4 bases and J by 13 bases, with 20 bases left in between. Germline CDR1 and CDR2: SGHRS and YFSETQ. The CDR3: CASSDSDRQVPTF. The CDR3, as DNA: TGCGCCAGCAGCGATTCCGATCGACAGGTCCCCACCTTC.

The chain combines TRBV18 with TRBJ1-2, with a possible D match to TRBD1 (6 bases). This CDR3 has 14 amino acids. The germline V gene has CDR1 KGHSH and CDR2 LQKENI. V was clipped by 2 bases and J by 8 bases, with 15 bases between them. In DNA form, the CDR3 reads TGTGCCAGCTCACCAGAACAGGGAGTAGGGGGCTACACCTTC. Translated, it gives CASSPEQGVGGYTF.

This clonotype was seen more than once but under ten times. The gene calls are TRBV25-1 and TRBJ1-5, with 10 bases identical to TRBD1. This CDR3 comprises 15 residues. With V trimmed by 6 bases and J by 5 bases, 7 bases remained unmatched. Germline assignment: CDR1 MGHDK and CDR2 SYGVNS. The CDR3 spells CASRGTGAGYQPQHF. In nucleotides, the CDR3 is TGTGCCAGCAGAGGGACAGGGGCTGGTTATCAGCCCCAGCATTTT.

A few counts support this clonotype. The chain links TRBV7-9 to TRBJ2-5, with TRBD1 as a possible D gene (6 bases). V shed 5 bases and J shed 5 bases, with 15 bases lying between them. The CDR3 runs 14 residues. The germline gives CDR1 SEHNR, CDR2 FQNEAQ (reference sequence). CDR3 coding DNA: TGTGCCAGCAGCCTACAGGGCCTGGGCGAGACCCAGTACTTC. This encodes CASSLQGLGETQYF.

The J gene is TRBJ1-1, the V gene TRBV12-3 or TRBV12-4; possible D gene TRBD1, 5 bases. V lost 3 bases, J lost 12 bases, and 11 bases lay in between. This CDR3 contains 11 residues. As DNA, the CDR3 is TGTGCCAGCAGTTTCAATGGGGGATCTTTCTTT. This translates into CASSFNGGSFF.

This clonotype was seen a few times. The chain has TRBV7-6 and TRBJ2-2; the D is unclear. Trimming removed 2 bases from V and 2 bases from J, with 12 bases in between. Germline CDR1 is SGHVS and CDR2 is FNYEAQ. The length of the CDR3 is 16 residues. Here the CDR3 reads CASSLSGVHNTGELFF. In DNA form, the CDR3 reads TGTGCCAGCAGCTTATCCGGCGTACATAACACCGGGGAGCTGTTTTTT. The variable domain in full, completed from reference TRBV7-6 and TRBJ2-2, reads GAGVSQSPRYKVTKRGQDVALRCDPISGHVSLYWYRQALGQGPEFLTYFNYEAQQDKSGLPNDRFSAERPEGSISTLTIQRTEQRDSAMYRCASSLSGVHNTGELFFGEGSRLTVL.

The sample holds a few counts of this clonotype. V usage is TRBV5-1 and J usage is TRBJ1-1; 9 positions agree with TRBD1. V shed 4 bases, J shed 4 bases, and the junction held 5 bases outside the gene matches. This CDR3 is built from 14 residues. CDR1 and CDR2 (germline): SGHRS, YFSETQ. CDR3 in amino acids: CASSPGQGSTEAFF. DNA for the CDR3: TGCGCCAGCAGCCCCGGACAGGGGTCCACTGAAGCTTTCTTT.

This clonotype was recorded a few times. The chain joins TRBV11-2 to TRBJ2-1, with D perhaps TRBD2 (5 bases). CDR3 length: 12 amino acids. Trimming stripped 4 bases from V and 8 bases from J, with 9 bases between. The V gene's germline CDR1 is SGHAT and CDR2 FQNNGV. The CDR3 reads CASSSTRHEQFF. Here the CDR3 DNA reads TGTGCCAGCAGCTCCACTAGACATGAGCAGTTCTTC.

The rearrangement links TRBV30 to TRBJ2-2, with D unresolved. Deletions cut 7 bases from V and 6 bases from J, with 18 bases between. This CDR3 comprises 14 residues. In germline, CDR1 is GTSNPN, CDR2 SVGIG (reference sequence). For the CDR3, the DNA is TGTGCCTTAGGGTTAGGGTCAGTTCCCGGGGAGCTGTTTTTT. It is translated as CALGLGSVPGELFF. The whole variable domain, filled in from reference TRBV30 and TRBJ2-2, reads SQTIHQWPATLVQPVGSPLSLECTVEGTSNPNLYWYRQAAGRGLQLLFYSVGIGQISSEVPQNLSASRPQDRQFILSSKKLLLSDSGFYLCALGLGSVPGELFFGEGSRLTVL.

This clonotype was picked up a small number of times. The rearrangement links TRBV7-2 to TRBJ2-1, with D perhaps matching TRBD2 (5 bases). Trimming took 5 bases from V and 7 from J, leaving 15 bases between them. The V gene's germline CDR1 is SGHTA and CDR2 FQGNSA. The CDR3 totals 14 residues. CDR3 DNA sequence: TGTGCCAGCAGCCCTCGATGGACTCGGAATGAGCAGTTCTTC. Its protein is CASSPRWTRNEQFF. Complete variable domain (other parts from reference TRBV7-2 and TRBJ2-1): GAGVSQSPSNKVTEKGKDVELRCDPISGHTALYWYRQSLGQGLEFLIYFQGNSAPDKSGLPSDRFSAERTGGSVSTLTIQRTQQEDSAVYLCASSPRWTRNEQFFGPGTRLTVL.

This rearrangement joins TRBV24-1 to TRBJ1-1, with TRBD1 matching 7 bases. CDR1 and CDR2 (germline): KGHDR, SFDVKD. The CDR3 runs to 14 residues. After removal of 9 bases from V and 1 base from J, the junction contained 7 bases not matched to a gene. CDR3: CATHPGTANTEAFF. CDR3 bases: TGTGCCACCCATCCGGGGACAGCGAACACTGAAGCTTTCTTT.

The V gene is TRBV5-1, the J gene TRBJ2-1; D uncertain. Germline-derived CDR1 and CDR2 are SGHRS and YFSETQ. CDR3 size: 15 residues. V was trimmed by 3 bases and J by 2 bases, leaving 12 bases between them. The CDR3 protein is CASSSRKGPYNEQFF. CDR3 sequence (DNA): TGCGCCAGCAGCTCCCGCAAGGGCCCCTACAATGAGCAGTTCTTC.

In this sample, this clonotype turned up a few times. This chain uses TRBV10-3 with TRBJ2-1, with TRBD1 matching over 7 bases. The V gene end was trimmed by 6 bases and the J gene end by 2 bases; junction bases not matched to a gene: 1. The CDR3 extends over 13 amino acids. Per germline, CDR1 ENHRY and CDR2 SYGVKD. CDR3 sequence (DNA): TGTGCCATCAGAGGGACAGCCTACAATGAGCAGTTCTTC. It encodes CAIRGTAYNEQFF.

V is TRBV6-5 and J is TRBJ1-1; maybe TRBD1 (5 bases). Trimming stripped 5 bases from V and 2 bases from J, with 9 bases between. CDR1 and CDR2 from the germline V gene are MNHEY and SVGAGI. The CDR3 length is 13 residues. The CDR3 bases are TGTGCCAGCAGTCGCAGGGCCAACACTGAAGCTTTCTTT. It specifies CASSRRANTEAFF.

The V and J genes are TRBV5-1 and TRBJ1-4; the D is unclear. This CDR3 is 14 amino acids long. The germline V gene encodes CDR1 SGHRS and CDR2 YFSETQ. Trimming took 0 bases from V and 3 from J, leaving 6 bases between them. CDR3 DNA: TGCGCCAGCAGCTTGGGCAGGCCTAATGAAAAACTGTTTTTT. The encoded protein is CASSLGRPNEKLFF.

Many counts were recorded for this clonotype. The V and J genes are TRBV7-8 and TRBJ2-7, with a possible D match to TRBD1 (6 bases). The germline gives CDR1 SGHVS, CDR2 FQNEAQ. The V gene lost 5 bases and the J gene lost 4 bases, with 15 bases spanning the gap. The CDR3 runs to 14 residues. DNA of the CDR3: TGTGCCAGCAGCCCGATGGGGGCGCTTTACGAGCAGTACTTC. This translates into CASSPMGALYEQYF.

This clonotype was seen at least ten times. This sequence joins TRBV7-3 and TRBJ2-3; D is perhaps TRBD1 (5 bases). Deletions cut 1 base from V and 4 bases from J, with 15 bases between. The length of the CDR3 is 16 residues. Germline loops: CDR1 SGHTA, CDR2 FQGTGA. The DNA of the CDR3 is TGTGCCAGCAGCTTAATGGGCAGGGAATCTCCAGATACGCAGTATTTT. Protein sequence: CASSLMGRESPDTQYF.

This clonotype was seen a handful of times. The rearrangement uses TRBV6-5 and TRBJ2-2; TRBD1 might be the D (6 bases). The CDR3 consists of 15 residues. Germline V gives CDR1 MNHEY, CDR2 SVGAGI. V lost 6 bases and J 0 bases, leaving 11 bases between the germline ends. The CDR3 DNA is TGTGCCAGCAGAGGGACATCTACGAACACCGGGGAGCTGTTTTTT. Its translation is CASRGTSTNTGELFF.

The chain carries TRBV9 and TRBJ2-7, with 8 bases fitting TRBD2. V dropped 4 bases and J dropped 4; count of bases not matched to a gene: 7. Germline V gene sequence: CDR1 SGDLS, CDR2 YYNGEE. The CDR3 is 14 amino acids. The CDR3 DNA reads TGTGCCAGCAGCAAAGGGACTAGTGCGTACGAGCAGTACTTC. This gives the protein CASSKGTSAYEQYF.

CDR3 loop: CATGKGTAEAFF. The DNA of the CDR3 is TGTGCCACCGGAAAAGGGACTGCCGAAGCTTTCTTT. V is TRBV24-1 and J is TRBJ1-1, with D possibly matching TRBD1 (5 bases). This CDR3 spans 12 amino acids. The germline gives CDR1 KGHDR, CDR2 SFDVKD. V shed 9 bases and J shed 8 bases, with 15 bases lying between them.

The chain carries TRBV5-1 and TRBJ2-7; maybe TRBD1 (6 bases). The CDR3 is 13 amino acids. V was cut by 2 bases and J by 3 bases, with 9 bases left in between. Germline lookup yields CDR1 SGHRS and CDR2 YFSETQ. CDR3 residues: CASSLLRGYEQYF. In DNA, the CDR3 is TGCGCCAGCAGCTTACTCAGGGGCTACGAGCAGTACTTC.

The V call is TRBV24-1, the J call TRBJ2-3; 7 positions agree with TRBD1. This CDR3 is built from 14 residues. The V segment lost 8 bases and the J segment 2 bases; nucleotides outside the gene matches: 6. The germline CDR1 and CDR2 sequences are KGHDR and SFDVKD. The CDR3 loop is CATTGTAITDTQYF. In DNA, the CDR3 is TGTGCCACCACTGGGACAGCTATCACAGATACGCAGTATTTT.

This clonotype has only a few counts. The chain links TRBV20-1 to TRBJ1-3; D is perhaps TRBD1 (5 bases). The V gene lost 5 bases and the J gene lost 5 bases, with 10 bases spanning the gap. This CDR3 is 12 amino acids long. The germline CDR1 and CDR2 sequences are DFQATT and SNEGSKA (reference sequence). Here the CDR3 DNA reads TGCAGTGCTCATGGACAAAGAAACACCATATATTTT. It codes for CSAHGQRNTIYF.

The chain uses TRBV24-1 and TRBJ1-5; the match to TRBD1 covers 9 bases. V trimming: 6 bases; J trimming: 3 bases; junction bases outside the gene matches: 5. The length of the CDR3 is 15 residues. The germline V gene encodes CDR1 KGHDR and CDR2 SFDVKD. The DNA for the CDR3 is TGTGCCACCAGTACAGGGACAGGGCACAATCAGCCCCAGCATTTT. Amino acids: CATSTGTGHNQPQHF.

This clonotype has ten or more counts. This chain connects TRBV7-9 to TRBJ2-1; 11 positions agree with TRBD2. This CDR3 spans 17 amino acids. The trim removed 5 bases at V and 6 bases at J, leaving 12 bases unmatched. Germline values: CDR1 SEHNR, CDR2 FQNEAQ (reference sequence). The CDR3 nucleotides are TGTGCCAGCAGCCCCCGACTAGCGGGACAACTGAGCAATGAGCAGTTCTTC. Translation: CASSPRLAGQLSNEQFF.

The chain's CDR3 is CASSLAGDTAYEQYF. DNA of the CDR3: TGCGCCAGCAGCCTGGCAGGGGATACCGCCTACGAGCAGTACTTC. The chain joins TRBV5-1 to TRBJ2-7; D possibly corresponds to TRBD1 (6 bases). Germline V lookup: CDR1 SGHRS, CDR2 YFSETQ. The CDR3 is 15 residues long. Between the trimmed V and J ends, which lost 4 bases and 2 bases, there was a span of 16 bases.

The V call is TRBV29-1, the J call TRBJ1-1, with 10 nucleotides matching TRBD1. With 4 bases clipped from V and 4 bases from J, the junction kept 6 bases outside the gene matches. Germline assignment: CDR1 SQVTM and CDR2 ANQGSEA. CDR3 length: 14 amino acids. CDR3 sequence reads: CSVGQGQGPTEAFF. Written as DNA, the CDR3 is TGCAGCGTTGGCCAGGGACAGGGGCCCACTGAAGCTTTCTTT.

The chain couples TRBV4-1 to TRBJ1-2; D gene ambiguous. This CDR3 has 14 residues. Deletions cut 2 bases from V and 4 bases from J, with 11 bases between. Germline V gives CDR1 MGHRA, CDR2 YSYEKL. CDR3 region: CASSQSGRGYGYTF. Written as DNA, the CDR3 is TGCGCCAGCAGCCAATCCGGACGGGGCTATGGCTACACCTTC.

V gene TRBV6-2 or TRBV6-3 combines with J gene TRBJ1-3; D gene ambiguous. This CDR3 is 13 amino acids long. Trimming left V 5 bases short and J 11 bases short, with 16 bases between. Germline values: CDR1 MNHEY, CDR2 SVGEGT. This CDR3 reads CASSPPAGRAIYF. The CDR3 DNA sequence: TGTGCCAGCAGTCCCCCTGCGGGGAGAGCCATATATTTT.